This T cell receptor (beta chain) was profiled in a study of cytomegalovirus exposure and HLA in healthy donors. The CDR3 length is 14 residues. From germline, CDR1 is MDHEN and CDR2 SYDVKM. V gave up 2 bases and J gave up 2 bases; unmatched junction bases: 3. Amplification used 60 Vbeta primers and 13 Jbeta primers. Clones were sequenced by immunoSEQ multiplex PCR, and TCRdb holds only the in-frame ones, with some missing. Of about 200,000 clones in the sample, 82% were seen once. Sequenced sample: PBMCs. The chain couples TRBV28 to TRBJ2-7, with TRBD1 matching 7 bases. This clonotype was sampled from a woman aged 45 to 65 in good health and CMV-seropositive. The CDR3 loop is CASSLRQGAYEQYF. In DNA form, the CDR3 reads TGTGCCAGCAGTTTAAGGCAGGGGGCCTACGAGCAGTACTTC.